This T cell receptor beta chain was retrieved from a study of cytomegalovirus exposure and HLA in healthy donors (dated by TCRdb to about 2017). Some background on the complete study: An earlier analysis of approximately 550 of the donors reported more than 250 Gb of sequence data and some 100 million unique TCR beta sequences from some 180 million T cells. Approximately 310 gigabases of sequencing data and some 85 million unique TCR sequences were included in an early release covering about 600 HLA-typed donors. Of the approximately 400 genotyped donors, roughly 85% fell in the genetic ancestry cluster associated with self-reported Caucasian donors. The study aimed to test whether signatures of past pathogen exposure could be identified by cataloging public T cell receptors. The study used immunosequencing to profile the T cell repertoires of under 700 subjects and linked those repertoires to cytomegalovirus serostatus. Besides the first cohort of roughly 660 subjects, a separate validation cohort made up of over a hundred different subjects was used. To predict cytomegalovirus infection status, the study combined high-throughput TCR immunosequencing, statistical association of individual TCRs with disease status, and machine learning. To study patterns of TCR occurrence, a later analysis re-analyzed previously published TCR beta repertoires from several hundred donors and added high-resolution HLA genotyping. Rather than using new phenotypic data, the later analysis identified candidate immune exposures from TCR beta sequences and from how often those sequences occurred across donors. To decide whether each TCR beta V gene segment behaved as functional or pseudogenic, an earlier analysis of some 600 of the donors relied on high-throughput TCR beta sequencing. Alongside the repertoire data, information on donor age, sex, ethnicity and CMV serostatus was compiled. In a later genetic analysis, genome-wide SNP genotypes for about 55% of the roughly 700 donors were used, and that subset was treated as a discovery cohort. All discovery cohort repertoires had been generated using a single sequencing platform. Class I and class II HLA loci were covered by the typing at four-digit resolution. The number of typed donors differed by locus: about 620-630 for A, B, C, DRB1 and DQB1; 522 for DQA1; 606 for DPA1; and roughly 490 for DPB1. Several DR-DQ haplotypes were handled as single units for association and clustering because linkage in the cohort was strong. Across some 400 genotyped donors of the cohort, an average of approximately 240,000 unique TCR beta nucleotide sequences per donor were sequenced, and approximately 19% of those sequences were non-productive. What the research found in general, with its limitations: The only immune exposure information available for the cohort was CMV serostatus. Several of the top co-occurrence clusters appeared to be linked to parvovirus B19, influenza, CMV and Epstein-Barr virus, according to a later analysis. In a later genetic analysis, a missense DCLRE1C variant was associated with V-gene and J-gene trimming of TCR beta chains, and the association was replicated in an independent cohort. This cohort had only TCR beta chains sequenced, and the lack of alpha or paired-chain data limited which features could be detected. Assigning TCR associations to individual alleles was difficult when HLA alleles, especially DR and DQ, strongly co-occurred. HLA typing was unavailable for some donors at each locus, so association tests used only the typed subset. Because counts were too low, some 16 rarely observed V segments, including chromosome 9 orphons, were excluded from the earlier analysis of about 500 of the donors. In a later analysis, TCR association rates were found to vary across HLA loci, with the most associated TCRs seen for DRB1 alleles and the fewest for HLA-C alleles. An earlier analysis of 450 to 750 of the donors showed that most TCR beta V segments appeared in productive rearrangements either about 90% or about 30% of the time, which broadly matched IMGT annotations. Linkage disequilibrium might explain the correlated functional status among segregating V segments, but an unknown experimental factor could not be excluded. A later genetic analysis reported fewer N-insertions in productive TCRs among donors in an Asian-associated ancestry cluster than the roughly 700-donor mean. According to the authors, the approach could potentially be generalized to other disease states and immunological phenotypes. A further reported finding was that TCR beta sequences accurately predicted the HLA-A and HLA-B alleles for most subjects in the first cohort. A total of fewer than 200 TCR beta chains were listed by the study as associated with cytomegalovirus. A cluster of highly shared sequence variants was judged likely to represent a technical artifact of the sequencing pipeline. Some IMGT-functional V segments, including TRBV6-2 and TRBV6-3, could not be told apart with the 87-base-pair reads, so those segments were excluded. The classifier was reported to diagnose cytomegalovirus status with high specificity and sensitivity in both the original and validation cohorts. Presence/absence analyses assumed roughly uniform sequencing depth across donors, an assumption that may not hold. Compared with equally common non-associated chains, HLA-associated TCR beta chains in a later analysis were more clonally expanded and had lower generation probabilities. In vitro tests confirmed that three of the cytomegalovirus-associated TCR beta chains recognize cytomegalovirus antigens. Across donors, most TCR sequences were observed very rarely, whereas some public TCRs were present in many individuals. Specific HLA alleles were associated with over 15,000 TCR beta sequences at a false discovery rate of 0.05 in a later analysis. Most CMV-associated TCR beta chains appeared to be HLA-restricted in a later analysis, and the HLA associations seemed to be driven largely by CMV exposure.

In total, roughly 670 healthy bone marrow donors made up the cohort. All cohort members were sampled while nominally healthy, although unrecorded immune exposures were likely present. The donor was CMV seronegative and belonged to the group of under 400 seronegative cohort members. A peripheral blood sample was collected from each donor, and TCR beta sequencing was performed on peripheral blood mononuclear cells. Genomic DNA extraction from the blood cell samples was performed with the Qiagen DNeasy Blood Extraction Kit. The V end gives up 4 bases and the J end 4 bases, leaving 8 bases in the junction not matched to a gene. Measured from the cysteine to the phenylalanine, the CDR3 is 15 residues long. The entry retains the CDR3 DNA only, 45 bases that are in frame from base 1. The germline V gene encodes CDR1 SGHRS and CDR2 YFSETQ. Receptor libraries were prepared by the immunoSEQ multiplex PCR assay. For the multiplex PCR, a mixture combining 60 forward primers for TCR Vbeta segments and 13 reverse primers for TCR Jbeta segments was used. The CDR3 region of rearranged TCR beta genes was amplified from genomic DNA with a multiplex PCR assay. On the Illumina HiSeq System, the amplified TCR beta libraries were sequenced as 87-base-pair reads. The published analysis was carried out like this. Across the roughly 700 repertoires, a later analysis counted about 81 million unique TCR beta chains, around 11 million of which were shared by at least two donors. To remove PCR and sequencing errors, raw reads were error-corrected and collapsed into unique sequences using a nearest-neighbor algorithm that merged closely related sequences. V, D and J gene segments were assigned by aligning CDR3 sequences to IMGT reference sequences. For a sequence to be retained, a match of at least six nucleotides was required to both a V gene segment and a J gene segment. A rearrangement was called productive if the CDR3 had no stop codons and remained in frame with V and J, and every other rearrangement was called non-productive. Following IMGT convention, CDR3 was defined as the stretch from the second conserved V-encoded cysteine up to the conserved J-encoded phenylalanine. The earlier analysis of about 610 of the donors excluded any sequence lacking an unambiguous match to a single V gene segment. An earlier analysis of fewer than 750 of the donors called V segments functional above 56.7% productive rearrangements and segregating when the between-donor standard deviation exceeded 5%. To diagnose cytomegalovirus status from the catalog of TCR beta chain sequences, a statistical classification framework was built. In a later analysis, V and J genes were assigned by comparing TCR nucleotide sequences against IMGT/GENE-DB human TR gene sequences. Using the TCRdist pipeline, a later analysis assigned CDR3 sequences along with most-parsimonious VDJ recombination scenarios. A later analysis defined each TCR beta chain by its CDR3 amino acid sequence plus V-gene family, and excluded reads lacking a unique V-gene family. In a later analysis, 450 to 600 highly shared, low-generation-probability nucleotide sequences were removed to address suspected cross-contamination and a sequencing artifact. For each public chain, a later analysis derived a clonal expansion index from normalized ranks of inferred template counts within each repertoire. A later analysis computed generation probabilities with a VDJ recombination model fitted to out-of-frame rearrangements, and checked the results against IGoR. In a later analysis, hypergeometric tests were used to score TCR-TCR, TCR-HLA and TCR-CMV co-occurrence, with a repertoire-size bias correction applied to TCR pairs. In a later analysis, false discovery rates were estimated by permuting HLA or CMV assignments 20 times. In a later analysis, co-occurring TCRs were grouped using DBSCAN, and TCRdist sequence similarity was added for clustering within HLA-allele-positive subsets. Repertoires with fewer than 30,000 or more than 120,000 public chains, plus five repertoires with anomalous nucleotide sharing, were excluded from co-occurrence clustering. In its TCRdb copy, this immuneACCESS table keeps in-frame sequences only and misses some clones. Where compared with another copy, unresolved V genes explain less than half of these, and the others have no known cause. That table supplies the V and J calls and clone size; D and trimming were determined from the DNA. In all, the sample holds some 140,000 clones, and around 77% of those were seen once. The ten largest make up roughly 2% of the sample.

Remarks on this clone: There is no known antigen for this receptor. Base quality data are lacking; no much larger clone is found one base away.

The chain is assembled from TRBV5-1 and TRBJ2-5, with 9 bases matching TRBD1. The specimen sequenced was PBMCs. The TCR comes from a man younger than 40 in good health and CMV-seronegative. The bases are TGCGCCAGCAGCCTCGCACCACAGGGGGCAGAGACCCAGTACTTC. It translates to CASSLAPQGAETQYF.